This T cell receptor beta chain was identified in a study of T cells in Graves' hyperthyroidism and ophthalmopathy. Amplification targeted TCR beta CDR3 regions from RNA transcripts. Primed by the HTBI set, a first-round RT-PCR was run on the TCR CDR3. TCRdb reprocessed the multiplex PCR reads with MiXCR, giving one entry per CDR3 protein. The sample has about 640,000 distinct CDR3 sequences; about 45% are singletons. Trimming took 7 bases from V and 6 from J, leaving 16 bases between them. Germline V gene lookup returns CDR1 MGHDK and CDR2 SYGVNS. CDR3 length: 13 residues. This clonotype was seen ten or more times.

This clonotype was sampled from an adult man with Graves' disease, either hyperthyroidism or ophthalmopathy (not recorded which). The V and J genes are TRBV25-1 and TRBJ2-7; a possible D gene is TRBD1 (5 bases). The sequencing input was peripheral blood or thyroid tissue (not recorded which). CDR3 sequence: CASNGPTTGEQYF. As DNA, the CDR3 is TGTGCCAGCAATGGACCTACAACAGGCGAGCAGTACTTC.